One sample yielded the 23 T cell receptor beta chains listed below, sequenced in a study of blood T cell repertoires in COVID-19 (dated by TCRdb to about 2020). Library construction relied on the immunoSEQ multiplex PCR assay. TCRdb stores this immuneACCESS table with in-frame sequences only. Part of the clones is absent; in the studies checked, under half of the shortfall reflects unresolved V genes, and no reason is known for the rest. Here the sample has 310,000 or so clones; around nine tenths occur a single time. 1% to 1.5% of the sample is taken by the ten largest. The source material was peripheral blood. The receptors come from a man between 65 and 85 years old with acute or convalescent COVID-19.

The rearrangement links TRBV28 to TRBJ1-6, with 7 bases lining up with TRBD1. CDR3 length: 15 residues. Losses at the gene ends were 1 base for V and 9 bases for J; bases not matched to a gene: 6. The germline V gene has CDR1 MDHEN and CDR2 SYDVKM. The CDR3 spells CASSLSTGFASPLHF. The CDR3 region has the DNA TGTGCCAGCAGTTTATCGACAGGGTTTGCTTCACCCCTCCACTTT.

This clone was observed a few times. V is TRBV12-3 or TRBV12-4 and J is TRBJ1-2; 9 nucleotides align to TRBD1. J was trimmed by 4 bases and V by 6 bases; bases with no gene match: 3. The CDR3 totals 13 residues. The CDR3 region has the DNA TGTGCCAGCAGCTCGACAGGGGGCTATGGCTACACCTTC. Protein sequence: CASSSTGGYGYTF.

The chain carries TRBV4-2 and TRBJ1-5, with TRBD1 as a possible D gene (6 bases). The CDR3 sequence is 17 residues long. CDR1 is LGHNA and CDR2 is YNFKEQ in the germline V gene. Trimming removed 0 bases from V and 2 bases from J, with 14 bases in between. The CDR3 spells CASSQDAGAMGNQPQHF. CDR3 nucleotides: TGTGCCAGCAGCCAAGATGCAGGGGCTATGGGCAATCAGCCCCAGCATTTT.

The chain links TRBV11-3 to TRBJ2-1; D might be TRBD1 (5 bases). The V and J ends lost 4 bases and 4 bases respectively, with 8 bases between them. Germline loops: CDR1 SGHNT, CDR2 YENEEA. This CDR3 is built from 13 residues. The CDR3 region is CASSSRVYNEQFF. The CDR3 DNA reads TGTGCCAGCAGCTCCAGGGTGTACAATGAGCAGTTCTTC.

V gene TRBV18 combines with J gene TRBJ1-2, with 8 bases fitting TRBD1. The CDR3 loop spans 15 amino acids. The V gene's germline CDR1 is KGHSH and CDR2 LQKENI. The V and J ends lost 2 bases and 4 bases, in that order; junction bases with no gene match: 6. Here the CDR3 reads CASSPAGTGSYGYTF. CDR3 nucleotide sequence: TGTGCCAGCTCACCAGCCGGGACAGGCAGCTATGGCTACACCTTC.

V gene TRBV4-1 combines with J gene TRBJ1-4; possibly TRBD1 for D (5 bases). Germline V gene lookup returns CDR1 MGHRA and CDR2 YSYEKL. Trimming pared 3 bases from V and 2 bases from J, leaving 13 bases between. The CDR3 is 16 residues long. CDR3 nucleotide sequence: TGCGCCAGCAGCCAGGGGCCGGGGAGGACTAATGAAAAACTGTTTTTT. It codes for CASSQGPGRTNEKLFF.

The chain carries TRBV6-5 and TRBJ1-1; 7 nucleotides line up with TRBD1. CDR1 and CDR2 (germline): MNHEY, SVGAGI. The V gene end was trimmed by 2 bases and the J gene end by 1 base; junction bases not matched to a gene: 4. This CDR3 contains 15 residues. The CDR3 is CASSYGGQRNTEAFF. CDR3 sequence (DNA): TGTGCCAGCAGTTACGGGGGACAGCGGAACACTGAAGCTTTCTTT.

The CDR3 here is CASSFDRGGELFF. The CDR3 bases are TGTGCCAGCAGCTTCGACAGGGGCGGGGAGCTGTTTTTT. The genes are TRBV9 and TRBJ2-2; 8 nucleotides line up with TRBD1. After removal of 4 bases from V and 7 bases from J, the junction contained 3 bases not matched to a gene. Germline CDR1 is SGDLS and CDR2 is YYNGEE. The CDR3 runs 13 residues.

V and J are TRBV6-2 or TRBV6-3 and TRBJ1-2, with TRBD1 matching 7 bases. The J segment lost 4 bases and the V segment lost 0 bases, leaving 11 bases of the junction unmatched. The germline V gene encodes CDR1 MNHEY and CDR2 SVGEGT. This CDR3 has 17 residues. The CDR3 spells CASSYSGTVSLGYGYTF. The DNA of the CDR3 is TGTGCCAGCAGTTACTCCGGGACAGTCAGTTTGGGCTATGGCTACACCTTC.

CDR3 in DNA: TGTGCCAGCAGCCACCGACAGGGGGAAGGTAATACGCAGTATTTT. This gives the protein CASSHRQGEGNTQYF. This sequence joins TRBV3-1 (or the pseudogene TRBV3-2) and TRBJ2-3; TRBD1 matches at 9 bases. Germline CDR1 reads LGHDT; CDR2 reads YNNKEL (reference sequence). The length of the CDR3 is 15 residues. The V gene end was trimmed by 3 bases and the J gene end by 7 bases; junction bases not matched to a gene: 8.

V and J are TRBV7-2 and TRBJ2-4, with a weak D call TRBD1 (5 bases). There are 15 residues in the CDR3. Germline loops: CDR1 SGHTA, CDR2 FQGNSA. Trimming removed 2 bases at V and 12 bases at J, with 20 bases between. The CDR3 spells CASSLSGLGATGQYF. CDR3 nucleotide sequence: TGTGCCAGCAGCTTATCAGGGTTAGGGGCCACCGGTCAGTACTTC.

The chain employs TRBV5-6 and TRBJ2-3; 10 bases line up with TRBD2. This CDR3 spans 18 amino acids. Trimming removed 4 bases from V and 7 bases from J; junction bases left unmatched: 18. The germline CDR1 and CDR2 sequences are SGHDT and YYEEEE. This CDR3 is CASSPAGRTSGSTHTQYF. In DNA form, the CDR3 reads TGTGCCAGCAGCCCCGCAGGTCGGACTAGCGGCTCGACACATACGCAGTATTTT. Supplemented by reference TRBV5-6 and TRBJ2-3, the full variable domain reads DAGVTQSPTHLIKTRGQQVTLRCSPKSGHDTVSWYQQALGQGPQFIFQYYEEEERQRGNFPDRFSGHQFPNYSSELNVNALLLGDSALYLCASSPAGRTSGSTHTQYFGPGTRLTVL.

The genes are TRBV5-4 and TRBJ1-1, with no clear D. V was pared by 0 bases and J by 4 bases, with 7 bases between. The CDR3 runs 13 residues. CDR1 is SGHNT and CDR2 is YYREEE in the germline V gene (reference sequence). The CDR3 region is CASSLDLGTEAFF. The CDR3 coding sequence is TGTGCCAGCAGCTTGGACCTCGGCACTGAAGCTTTCTTT. Full variable domain (rest looked up from reference TRBV5-4 and TRBJ1-1): ETGVTQSPTHLIKTRGQQVTLRCSSQSGHNTVSWYQQALGQGPQFIFQYYREEENGRGNFPPRFSGLQFPNYSSELNVNALELDDSALYLCASSLDLGTEAFFGQGTRLTVV.

CDR3 nucleotides: TGTGCCAGCAGCCAATTGGGACTAGCGGGGGGTGAGCAGTTCTTC. Encoded protein: CASSQLGLAGGEQFF. The genes are TRBV4-2 and TRBJ2-1; 15 bases agree with TRBD2. Germline V lookup: CDR1 LGHNA, CDR2 YNFKEQ. The V gene end was trimmed by 2 bases and the J gene end by 9 bases; junction bases not matched to a gene: 2. The CDR3 is made up of 15 amino acids.

The chain links TRBV4-1 to TRBJ2-2; 11 bases fit TRBD2. This CDR3 contains 17 residues. V gave up 4 bases and J gave up 5 bases; unmatched junction bases: 9. CDR1 and CDR2 (germline): MGHRA, YSYEKL. The CDR3 sequence: CASSPVRWTSGTGELFF. CDR3 coding DNA: TGCGCCAGCAGCCCGGTGAGGTGGACTAGCGGGACCGGGGAGCTGTTTTTT.

The J gene is TRBJ2-7, the V gene TRBV5-1; tentative D call: TRBD2 (6 bases). With 4 bases removed from V and 0 bases from J, the gap between germline ends came to 14 bases. The CDR3 covers 15 residues. Germline V lookup: CDR1 SGHRS, CDR2 YFSETQ. The CDR3 region is CASSQGGSGSYEQYF. The CDR3 DNA reads as TGCGCCAGCAGCCAGGGTGGTAGCGGCTCCTACGAGCAGTACTTC.

This clone was detected once. This chain joins TRBV6-5 and TRBJ1-5; 9 bases match TRBD1. The CDR3 contains 15 residues. Germline V gene data show CDR1 as MNHEY and CDR2 as SVGAGI. Germline trimming cut 6 bases from V and 5 bases from J; bases unmatched to any gene: 8. The DNA of the CDR3 is TGTGCCAGCAGGGACACAGGGGGCGGCTATCAGCCCCAGCATTTT. Translating gives CASRDTGGGYQPQHF.

Details on this clone: The sample holds other DNA sequences that translate to the same CDR3. This chain joins TRBV29-1 and TRBJ2-1; TRBD2 agrees at 7 bases. The CDR3 runs to 14 residues. Germline lookup yields CDR1 SQVTM and CDR2 ANQGSEA. V shed 1 base and J 0 bases; nucleotides not matched to a gene: 0. CDR3 in amino acids: CSVEGGSSYNEQFF. CDR3 in DNA: TGCAGCGTTGAAGGCGGGAGCTCCTACAATGAGCAGTTCTTC.

This clone was found a few times. The chain employs TRBV2 and TRBJ1-1, with 8 bases fitting TRBD1. V shed 6 bases and J 4 bases; nucleotides not matched to a gene: 7. The CDR3 runs to 14 residues. Germline V gives CDR1 SNHLY, CDR2 FYNNEI. The CDR3 protein is CASSGQGSLTEAFF. CDR3 nucleotides: TGTGCCAGCAGCGGACAGGGTTCCCTCACTGAAGCTTTCTTT.

The chain uses TRBV7-2 and TRBJ2-7, with 7 bases matching TRBD1. V shed 5 bases, J shed 0 bases, and the junction held 7 bases outside the gene matches. The germline V gene encodes CDR1 SGHTA and CDR2 FQGNSA. This CDR3 contains 15 residues. This CDR3 reads CASSASGTASYEQYF. The CDR3 nucleotides are TGTGCCAGCAGCGCGTCCGGGACAGCCTCCTACGAGCAGTACTTC.

This chain connects TRBV5-1 to TRBJ1-3; the D is unclear. CDR3 length: 16 amino acids. Germline CDR1 is SGHRS and CDR2 is YFSETQ. Deletions cut 0 bases from V and 0 bases from J, with 10 bases between. CDR3: CASSLDSSFSGNTIYF. The CDR3 DNA sequence: TGCGCCAGCAGCTTGGACAGTTCCTTCTCTGGAAACACCATATATTTT.

This chain uses TRBV5-5 with TRBJ1-2; D uncertain. Looked up from germline, CDR1 is SGHKS and CDR2 is YYEKEE (reference sequence). CDR3 length: 15 amino acids. V was shortened by 0 bases and J by 4 bases, with 13 bases between the two germline ends. CDR3 region: CASSLGGGSSYGYTF. As DNA, the CDR3 is TGTGCCAGCAGCTTGGGAGGCGGATCCAGCTATGGCTACACCTTC.

The J gene is TRBJ2-1, the V gene TRBV27, with 8 bases fitting TRBD2. V shed 3 bases and J 5 bases; nucleotides not matched to a gene: 12. CDR1 MNHEY and CDR2 SMNVEV come from the germline V gene (reference sequence). The CDR3 sequence is 17 residues long. CDR3 amino acids: CASSFGTGGRLNNEQFF. In DNA, the CDR3 is TGTGCCAGCAGTTTTGGAACGGGCGGGAGGTTGAACAATGAGCAGTTCTTC.